Listed here is a single T cell receptor beta chain. Its target is unknown. The source of the sample is a study of T cell responses to AZD1222 COVID-19 vaccine. General study findings and limits: Donors were chiefly white British, with a greater number of females, and clonal diversity was perhaps underestimated. Researchers took repertoire samples only after the peak T cell response had come. Vaccine-associated CD4 TCRs spanned spike, dominant at 160-218 and 743-854. Reportedly, close to half of spike-specific TCRs are directed against unmutated variant regions.

Germline loops: CDR1 KGHSH, CDR2 LQKENI. The CDR3 covers 13 residues. Trimming at V came to 10 bases and at J to 4 bases, leaving 7 bases not matched to a gene. Sequencing used immunoSEQ multiplex PCR; TCRdb keeps in-frame clones, though not all of them. The sample lists roughly 130,000 clones; 88% were seen once. Sequenced material: peripheral blood, taken on day 0 of MenACWY control vaccination. This receptor was taken from an adult in good health. This chain joins TRBV18 and TRBJ1-1; 9 positions match TRBD1. The DNA of the CDR3 is TGTGCCACCAAGGGACAGGGAGGCACTGAAGCTTTCTTT. Its translation: CATKGQGGTEAFF.